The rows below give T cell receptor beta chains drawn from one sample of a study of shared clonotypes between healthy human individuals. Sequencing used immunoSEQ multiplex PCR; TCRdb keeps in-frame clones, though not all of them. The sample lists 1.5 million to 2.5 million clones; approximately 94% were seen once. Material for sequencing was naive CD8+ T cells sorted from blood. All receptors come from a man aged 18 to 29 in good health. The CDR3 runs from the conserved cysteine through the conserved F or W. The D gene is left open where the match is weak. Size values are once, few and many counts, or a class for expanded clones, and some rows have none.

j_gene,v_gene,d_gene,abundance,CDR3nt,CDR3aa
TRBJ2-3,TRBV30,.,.,TGTGCCTGGAGTGTAGGCCAGGGTAAGGGCACAGATACGCAGTATTTT,CAWSVGQGKGTDTQYF
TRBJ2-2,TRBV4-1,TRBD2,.,TGCGCCAGCAGCCAAGGGACTAGCGGGGGGAACACCGGGGAGCTGTTTTTT,CASSQGTSGGNTGELFF
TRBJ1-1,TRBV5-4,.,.,TGTGCCAGCAGCTTGGGGGGATGGACTGAAGCTTTCTTT,CASSLGGWTEAFF
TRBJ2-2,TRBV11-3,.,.,TGTGCCAGCAGCTTAGCCGTGACAGCCGGGGGCACCGGGGAGCTGTTTTTT,CASSLAVTAGGTGELFF
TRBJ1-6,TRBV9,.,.,TGTGCCAGCAGCCATAAGGCGGGACGTCTCCACTTT,CASSHKAGRLHF
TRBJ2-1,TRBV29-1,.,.,TGCAGCGGGTCAGGGATTATCTACAATGAGCAGTTCTTC,CSGSGIIYNEQFF
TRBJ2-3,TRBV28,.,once,TGTGCCAGCAGTTTATGGGTGGCAGGGACAGATACGCAGTATTTT,CASSLWVAGTDTQYF
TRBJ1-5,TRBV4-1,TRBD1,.,TGCGCCAGCAGCCAAGATTCAGGGGGTGGGAATCAGCCCCAGCATTTT,CASSQDSGGGNQPQHF
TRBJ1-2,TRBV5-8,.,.,TGTGCCAGCAGCTTAAAGGGGACTAACTATGGCTACACCTTC,CASSLKGTNYGYTF
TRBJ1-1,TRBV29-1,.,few,TGCAGCGTTGAGCAGGGTGGAGCTTTCTTT,CSVEQGGAFF
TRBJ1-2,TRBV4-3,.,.,TGCGCCAGCAGCCAAGACACGTACTATGGCTACACCTTC,CASSQDTYYGYTF
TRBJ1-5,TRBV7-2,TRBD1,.,TGTGCCAGCAGCTTACACAGGGGAAGCGGCCAGCCCCAGCATTTT,CASSLHRGSGQPQHF
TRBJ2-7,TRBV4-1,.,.,TGCGCCAGCAGCTGGGACCTCTCCTACGAGCAGTACTTC,CASSWDLSYEQYF
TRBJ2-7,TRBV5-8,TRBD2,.,TGTGCCAGCAGCTTGTATCACCTAGCGGTCCACGAGCAGTACTTC,CASSLYHLAVHEQYF
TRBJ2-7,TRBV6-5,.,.,TGTGCCAGCAGTTACTCCGTCGAAGCATCTTCCTACGAGCAGTACTTC,CASSYSVEASSYEQYF
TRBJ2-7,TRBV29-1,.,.,TGCAGCGTTGAACAGAGCGGATCCTACGAGCAGTACTTC,CSVEQSGSYEQYF
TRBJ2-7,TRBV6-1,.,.,TGTGCCAGCAGTGATCCCCCTTTTGGGGGCTCCTACGAGCAGTACTTC,CASSDPPFGGSYEQYF
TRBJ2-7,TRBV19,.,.,TGTGCCAGTAGTATAGTTGGGGCAGACGAGCAGTACTTC,CASSIVGADEQYF
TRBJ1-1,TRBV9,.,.,TGTGCCAGCAGCGCCACCGGGGGTGCGAACACTGAAGCTTTCTTT,CASSATGGANTEAFF
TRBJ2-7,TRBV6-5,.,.,TGTGCCAGCAGTTACGATCAACAGGCCTACGAGCAGTACTTC,CASSYDQQAYEQYF
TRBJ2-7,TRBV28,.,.,TGTGCCAGCAGTTTTAGGGGGTTAAAAACCTACGAGCAGTACTTC,CASSFRGLKTYEQYF
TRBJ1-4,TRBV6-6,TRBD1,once,TGTGCCAGCTCAGGGGGGCAGCCTAATGAAAAACTGTTTTTT,CASSGGQPNEKLFF
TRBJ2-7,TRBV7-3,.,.,TGTGCCAGCAGCTTATTTGCGGGTCCCTACGAGCAGTACTTC,CASSLFAGPYEQYF
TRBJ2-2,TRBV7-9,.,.,TGTGCCAGCAGTTTAGACGCGAACACCGGGGAGCTGTTTTTT,CASSLDANTGELFF
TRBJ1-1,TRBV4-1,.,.,TGCGCCAGCAGGTCACCCTCCCATGAAGAGGGAGCTTTCTTT,CASRSPSHEEGAFF
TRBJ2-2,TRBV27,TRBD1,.,TGTGCCAGCAGTTTATTAGGGGTACAGGGGGGCACCGGGGAGCTGTTTTTT,CASSLLGVQGGTGELFF
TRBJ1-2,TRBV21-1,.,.,TGTGCCAGCAGCAAAAGGAGAGTGGCAGCCAGGGCGAAGACGGCGAGAACCTTC,CASSKRRVAARAKTARTF
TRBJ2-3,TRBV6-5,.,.,TGTGCCAGCAGTTACTCCTTTGGGGGAGGGGGGGATACGCAGTATTTT,CASSYSFGGGGDTQYF
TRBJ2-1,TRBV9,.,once,TGTGCCAGCAGCGTAGGAGGGGGAGCTAACAATGAGCAGTTCTTC,CASSVGGGANNEQFF
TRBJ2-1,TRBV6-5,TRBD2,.,TGTGCCAGCCGACTAGCACATGAGCAGTTCTTC,CASRLAHEQFF
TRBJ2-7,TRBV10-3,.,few,TGTGCCATCAGTGAGGGGGGCGAGCAGTACTTC,CAISEGGEQYF
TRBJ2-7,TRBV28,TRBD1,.,TGTGCCAGCAGTTCTAGGGACAGGTGGTACGAGCAGTACTTC,CASSSRDRWYEQYF
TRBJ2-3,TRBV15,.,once,TGTGCCACCAGCAGCCTAGGGTTGGATACGCAGTATTTT,CATSSLGLDTQYF
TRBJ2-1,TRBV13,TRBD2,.,TGTGCCAGCAGCGGTACTAGCGGGAGGGCCTACAATGAGCAGTTCTTC,CASSGTSGRAYNEQFF
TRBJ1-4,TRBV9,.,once,TGTGCCAGCAGCGTGAGCGTAGGGGACACTAATGAAAAACTGTTTTTT,CASSVSVGDTNEKLFF
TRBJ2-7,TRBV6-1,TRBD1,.,TGTGCCAGCAGTCGGGACAGGGAGTTCTCCTACGAGCAGTACTTC,CASSRDREFSYEQYF
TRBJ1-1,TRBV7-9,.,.,TGTGCCAGCAGCTTAGGAGGGGCGAAAGCCGAAGCTTTCTTT,CASSLGGAKAEAFF
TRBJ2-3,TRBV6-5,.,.,TGTGCCAGCAGTTACACCACTTACACAGATACGCAGTATTTT,CASSYTTYTDTQYF
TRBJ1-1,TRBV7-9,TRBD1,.,TGTGCCAGCAGCTTAGTAACAGGGGCGCCGAACACTGAAGCTTTCTTT,CASSLVTGAPNTEAFF
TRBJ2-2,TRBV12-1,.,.,TGTGCCAGCAGCTCTGATCCAGGGGAAGGGACCCTCACCGGGGAGCTGTTTTTT,CASSSDPGEGTLTGELFF
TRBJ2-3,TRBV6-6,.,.,TGTGCCAGCAGTTACTCGCACGGGAGAGCAGATACGCAGTATTTT,CASSYSHGRADTQYF
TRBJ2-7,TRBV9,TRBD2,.,TGTGCCAGCAGCGTAGGGGAGGGGCCTGGGGCCGAGCAGTACTTC,CASSVGEGPGAEQYF
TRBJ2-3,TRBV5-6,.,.,TGTGCCAGCAGCTTGCGCCAGGAGGGGCCCACAGATACGCAGTATTTT,CASSLRQEGPTDTQYF